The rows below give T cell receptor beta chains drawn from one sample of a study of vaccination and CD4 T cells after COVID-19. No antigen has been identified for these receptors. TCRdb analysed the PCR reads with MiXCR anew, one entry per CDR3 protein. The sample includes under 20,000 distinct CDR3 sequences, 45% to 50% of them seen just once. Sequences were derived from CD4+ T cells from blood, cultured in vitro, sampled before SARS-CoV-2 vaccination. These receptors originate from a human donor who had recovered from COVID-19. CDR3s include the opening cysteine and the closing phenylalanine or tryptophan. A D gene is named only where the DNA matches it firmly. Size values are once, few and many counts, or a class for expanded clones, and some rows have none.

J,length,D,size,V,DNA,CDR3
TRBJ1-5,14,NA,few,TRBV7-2,TGTGCCAGCAGCTTAGACCAGGGCCTGGGGCCCCAGCATTTT,CASSLDQGLGPQHF
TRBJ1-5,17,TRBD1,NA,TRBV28,TGTGCCAGCAGCGAGACAGGGTTATTTGACAGCAATCAGCCCCAGCATTTT,CASSETGLFDSNQPQHF
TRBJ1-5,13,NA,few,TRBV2,TGTGCCAGCAGTGGGCCAGCAAATCAGCCCCAGCATTTT,CASSGPANQPQHF
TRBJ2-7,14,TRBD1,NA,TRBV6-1,TGTGCCAGCAGCTTTCGGACAGGGAAATACGAGCAGTACTTC,CASSFRTGKYEQYF
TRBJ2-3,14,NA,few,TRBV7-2,TGTGCCAGCAGCTTAGCGGGAGTAGCAGATACGCAGTATTTT,CASSLAGVADTQYF
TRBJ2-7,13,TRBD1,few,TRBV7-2,TGTGCCAGCAGCTCCTCAGGGGGCTACGAGCAGTACTTC,CASSSSGGYEQYF
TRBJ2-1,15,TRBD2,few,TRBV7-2,TGTGCCAGCAGCCAACGAGGACTAGTTATAAATGAGCAGTTCTTC,CASSQRGLVINEQFF
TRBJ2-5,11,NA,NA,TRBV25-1,TGTGCCAGCAGTGAAGTTGAGACCCAGTACTTC,CASSEVETQYF
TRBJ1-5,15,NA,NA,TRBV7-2,TGTGCCAGCAGCTTAGTCAGCAGGAATAATCAGCCCCAGCATTTT,CASSLVSRNNQPQHF
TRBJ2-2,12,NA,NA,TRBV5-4,TGTGCCAGCATGGATAACACCGGGGAGCTGTTTTTT,CASMDNTGELFF
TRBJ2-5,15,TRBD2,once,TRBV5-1,TGCGCCAGCACCTTGGCCGCGGGAGGAGGGGAGACCCAGTACTTC,CASTLAAGGGETQYF
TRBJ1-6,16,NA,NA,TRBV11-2,TGTGCCAGCAGCTTATTAAGGGCAGGGAAGAATTCACCCCTCCACTTT,CASSLLRAGKNSPLHF
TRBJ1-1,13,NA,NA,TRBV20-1,TGCAGTGCCCCTCGGGAGGGGAACACTGAAGCTTTCTTT,CSAPREGNTEAFF
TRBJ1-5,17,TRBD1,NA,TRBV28,TGTGCCAGCAGATCCAGGACAGGGTCCTATAGCAATCAGCCCCAGCATTTT,CASRSRTGSYSNQPQHF
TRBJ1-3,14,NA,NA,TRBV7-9,TGTGCCAGCAGCCCAGTGCTCTCTGGAAACACCATATATTTT,CASSPVLSGNTIYF
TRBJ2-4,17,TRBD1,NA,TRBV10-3,TGTGCCATCAGTGGACGGGACAGGGGCCTAGCCAAAAACATTCAGTACTTC,CAISGRDRGLAKNIQYF
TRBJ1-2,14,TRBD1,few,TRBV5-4,TGTGCCAGCAGCGCTGAGACAGGGGCCTATGGCTACACCTTC,CASSAETGAYGYTF
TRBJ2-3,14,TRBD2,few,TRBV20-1,TGCAGTGCCATAGCGGGGGGTAACACAGATACGCAGTATTTT,CSAIAGGNTDTQYF
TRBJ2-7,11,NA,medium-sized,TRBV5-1,TGCGCCAGCAGCTTGGAGGCAGAGCAGTACTTC,CASSLEAEQYF
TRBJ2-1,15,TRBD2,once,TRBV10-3,TGTGCCATCAGTGAGTTCCCTTCGTCGGGAGGGGAGCAGTTCTTC,CAISEFPSSGGEQFF
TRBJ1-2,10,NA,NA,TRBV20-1,TGCAGTGCTAGGAAGGTTGGATACACCTTC,CSARKVGYTF
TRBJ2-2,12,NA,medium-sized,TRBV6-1,TGTGCCAGCAGTGTCCGCACCGGGGAGCTGTTTTTT,CASSVRTGELFF
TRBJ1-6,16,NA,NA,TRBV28,TGTGCCAGCAGTCCCCCGGGACCAAGTTCGAATTCACCCCTCCACTTT,CASSPPGPSSNSPLHF
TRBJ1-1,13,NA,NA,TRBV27,TGTGCCAGCAGTTCGAACTTGAACACTGAAGCTTTCTTT,CASSSNLNTEAFF
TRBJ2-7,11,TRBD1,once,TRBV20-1,TGCAGTGTGGACAGGACCTACGAGCAGTACTTC,CSVDRTYEQYF
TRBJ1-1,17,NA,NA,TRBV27,TGTGCCAGCAGTTTAAGCCGGGGGCGAGGGGTTTCGGGTGAAGCTTTCTTT,CASSLSRGRGVSGEAFF
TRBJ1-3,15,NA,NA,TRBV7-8,TGTGCCAGCAGCCCCTGGACTGGCTCTGGAAACACCATATATTTT,CASSPWTGSGNTIYF
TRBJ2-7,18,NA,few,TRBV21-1,TGTGCCAGCAGCATACCTTCTGCCCCCCGGACAGGGGCCTACGAGCAGTACTTC,CASSIPSAPRTGAYEQYF
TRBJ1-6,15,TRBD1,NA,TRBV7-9,TGTGCCAGCAGCCCGAGGACAGGGGAGAATTCACCCCTCCACTTT,CASSPRTGENSPLHF